A selection of T cell receptor beta chains follows, all from one sample in a study of T cell responses to AZD1222 COVID-19 vaccine. Generated by immunoSEQ multiplex PCR, the TCRdb table keeps only in-frame clones and is missing some. In the table there are approximately 68,000 clones, roughly 88% of which are singletons. The sequenced sample was peripheral blood, obtained on day 0 of AZD1222 vaccination. These receptors came from an adult in good health. The CDR3 runs from the conserved cysteine through the conserved F or W. The D gene is left open where the match is weak. Only some rows state a clone size, as once, few, many or a class for expanded clones.

cdr3_aa: CASSFRGAGELFF
cdr3_nt: TGTGCCAGCAGCTTTAGGGGGGCCGGGGAGCTGTTTTTT
clone_size: many
j_call: TRBJ2-2
d_call: NA
v_call: TRBV7-9

cdr3_aa: CASSFSSVIAGEQYF
cdr3_nt: TGTGCCAGCAGCTTTTCGTCGGTGATTGCGGGGGAGCAGTACTTC
clone_size: NA
j_call: TRBJ2-7
d_call: NA
v_call: TRBV5-6

cdr3_aa: CASTTPGILNTEAFF
cdr3_nt: TGTGCCAGTACAACCCCTGGAATCTTGAACACTGAAGCTTTCTTT
clone_size: NA
j_call: TRBJ1-1
d_call: NA
v_call: TRBV19

cdr3_aa: CASSVDRNSPLHF
cdr3_nt: TGTGCCAGCAGCGTAGATCGGAATTCACCCCTCCACTTT
clone_size: NA
j_call: TRBJ1-6
d_call: NA
v_call: TRBV9

cdr3_aa: CASSLGQGAGELFF
cdr3_nt: TGTGCCAGCAGCTTAGGGCAAGGTGCCGGGGAGCTGTTTTTT
clone_size: once
j_call: TRBJ2-2
d_call: NA
v_call: TRBV7-9

cdr3_aa: CASSENRESPLHF
cdr3_nt: TGCGCCAGCAGCGAGAACAGGGAATCACCCCTCCACTTT
clone_size: few
j_call: TRBJ1-6
d_call: NA
v_call: TRBV4-3

cdr3_aa: CATADRGGGNQPQHF
cdr3_nt: TGTGCCACCGCCGATCGGGGAGGTGGCAATCAGCCCCAGCATTTT
clone_size: NA
j_call: TRBJ1-5
d_call: NA
v_call: TRBV6-5

cdr3_aa: CASSLDRVIRGYTF
cdr3_nt: TGTGCCAGCAGCTTAGACAGAGTGATCCGCGGCTACACCTTC
clone_size: NA
j_call: TRBJ1-2
d_call: NA
v_call: TRBV7-2

cdr3_aa: CASSPGTGYHGYTF
cdr3_nt: TGCGCCAGCAGCCCAGGGACAGGGTATCATGGCTACACCTTC
clone_size: NA
j_call: TRBJ1-2
d_call: TRBD1
v_call: TRBV5-1

cdr3_aa: CASSDRGNQPQHF
cdr3_nt: TGTGCCAGCAGTGACAGGGGCAATCAGCCCCAGCATTTT
clone_size: NA
j_call: TRBJ1-5
d_call: NA
v_call: TRBV6-4

cdr3_aa: CASSPRPGQMSGETQYF
cdr3_nt: TGTGCCAGCAGTCCCCGACCGGGACAAATGAGCGGAGAGACCCAGTACTTC
clone_size: few
j_call: TRBJ2-5
d_call: NA
v_call: TRBV6-2/TRBV6-3

cdr3_aa: CATSERKPGQLYNEQFF
cdr3_nt: TGTGCCACCAGTGAACGTAAGCCGGGACAGCTCTACAATGAGCAGTTCTTC
clone_size: NA
j_call: TRBJ2-1
d_call: TRBD1
v_call: TRBV24-1

cdr3_aa: CASSPGTGYGYTF
cdr3_nt: TGTGCCAGCAGCCCGGGGACAGGGTATGGCTACACCTTC
clone_size: NA
j_call: TRBJ1-2
d_call: TRBD1
v_call: TRBV7-9

cdr3_aa: CAISGTGGSYEQYF
cdr3_nt: TGTGCCATCAGTGGGACAGGGGGCTCCTACGAGCAGTACTTC
clone_size: NA
j_call: TRBJ2-7
d_call: TRBD1
v_call: TRBV10-3

cdr3_aa: CASSAREYSPLHF
cdr3_nt: TGTGCCAGCAGTGCCCGGGAGTATTCACCCCTCCACTTT
clone_size: NA
j_call: TRBJ1-6
d_call: NA
v_call: TRBV27

cdr3_aa: CASRKTGSSFEKLFF
cdr3_nt: TGTGCCAGCAGGAAGACAGGGTCTTCATTTGAAAAACTGTTTTTT
clone_size: NA
j_call: TRBJ1-4
d_call: TRBD1
v_call: TRBV6-5

cdr3_aa: CASSIEDRGYEQYF
cdr3_nt: TGTGCCAGTAGTATAGAAGACAGGGGATACGAGCAGTACTTC
clone_size: NA
j_call: TRBJ2-7
d_call: TRBD1
v_call: TRBV19

cdr3_aa: CASSMSQGRYGYTF
cdr3_nt: TGTGCCAGTAGTATGTCCCAGGGACGCTATGGCTACACCTTC
clone_size: NA
j_call: TRBJ1-2
d_call: NA
v_call: TRBV19

cdr3_aa: CAWKTDRNTEAFF
cdr3_nt: TGTGCCTGGAAGACGGACAGAAACACTGAAGCTTTCTTT
clone_size: once
j_call: TRBJ1-1
d_call: NA
v_call: TRBV30

cdr3_aa: CATSDPLGGEQFF
cdr3_nt: TGTGCCACCAGTGATCCGTTAGGCGGTGAGCAGTTCTTC
clone_size: NA
j_call: TRBJ2-1
d_call: NA
v_call: TRBV24-1

cdr3_aa: CASSLSQGPHNEQFF
cdr3_nt: TGTGCCAGCAGCTTAAGTCAGGGGCCCCACAATGAGCAGTTCTTC
clone_size: NA
j_call: TRBJ2-1
d_call: NA
v_call: TRBV7-3

cdr3_aa: CASSGAGPASTDTQYF
cdr3_nt: TGTGCCAGCAGTGGGGCGGGGCCCGCTAGCACAGATACGCAGTATTTT
clone_size: NA
j_call: TRBJ2-3
d_call: NA
v_call: TRBV27

cdr3_aa: CAWSEDRSGQPQHF
cdr3_nt: TGTGCCTGGAGTGAAGACCGGTCGGGGCAGCCCCAGCATTTT
clone_size: once
j_call: TRBJ1-5
d_call: NA
v_call: TRBV30

cdr3_aa: CASSDRGRGVGQPQHF
cdr3_nt: TGTGCCAGCAGTGACAGGGGGCGCGGTGTTGGACAGCCCCAGCATTTT
clone_size: NA
j_call: TRBJ1-5
d_call: TRBD1
v_call: TRBV2

cdr3_aa: CASSASVRSSTGELFF
cdr3_nt: TGCGCCAGCAGCGCGTCAGTGCGCTCGAGCACCGGGGAGCTGTTTTTT
clone_size: few
j_call: TRBJ2-2
d_call: NA
v_call: TRBV5-1